The present T cell receptor beta chain was sequenced within a study of PD-1 blockade in classical Hodgkin lymphoma. General study results and limits: Healthy donors reportedly exceeded newly diagnosed patients in baseline TCR diversity.

Assay: immunoSEQ multiplex PCR; the TCRdb copy retains only in-frame clones and omits some. There are about 84,000 clones in the sample; under 90% occur only once, and roughly 21% lies in the top ten. The CDR3 is 12 amino acids. V dropped 5 bases and J dropped 9; count of bases not matched to a gene: 4. Germline V lookup: CDR1 SGHTA, CDR2 FQGNSA. Every single patient, without exception, relapsed after autologous stem cell transplantation, and brentuximab vedotin exposure varied. The count of this clone is one. The antigen is undetermined. The material was peripheral blood mononuclear cells (PBMCs), obtained at baseline. The V call is TRBV7-2, the J call TRBJ1-1, with TRBD1 identical over 9 bases. The sequence was obtained from a human donor with classical Hodgkin lymphoma. The CDR3 loop reads CASSAGQGKAFF. The CDR3 DNA reads as TGTGCCAGCAGCGCGGGACAGGGTAAAGCTTTCTTT.